This T cell receptor beta chain emerged from a study of PD-L1 blockade in urothelial cancer. Study details: Atezolizumab was started by patients in the mid-2010s at 1,200 mg intravenously every 3 weeks. Analyses used blood from 3 weeks (second dose) and 6 weeks after treatment start.

Synthetic templates analogous to TCR were spiked into all PCRs individually. Profiling relied on immunoSEQ multiplex PCR, and the TCRdb table lists in-frame clones only, not all of them. The sample gives some 51,000 clones, 70% to 90% of which show up once; 2.4% is in the top ten. Regarding time point: peripheral blood 6 weeks after treatment start. Patients were diagnosed with urothelial carcinoma, either locally advanced or metastatic. Trimming removed 4 bases from V and 5 bases from J; junction bases left unmatched: 6. Germline CDR1 and CDR2: LNHDA and SQIVND (reference sequence). The length of the CDR3 is 15 residues.

The receptor's source is a man aged 55-75 years with urothelial cancer. The V gene is TRBV19, the J gene TRBJ2-2; TRBD1 matches 8 bases. The sequencing here drew on PBMCs, taken around atezolizumab (anti-PD-L1) treatment. CDR3 protein: CASSSRQGNTGELFF. The CDR3 region has the DNA TGTGCCAGTAGTAGTAGACAGGGGAATACCGGGGAGCTGTTTTTT.